Shown below are 22 T cell receptor beta chains from a single sample sequenced in a study of Ad26.COV2.S vaccination and SARS-CoV-2 variants. Documented treatment: around 19 received Ad26.COV2.S at low or high dose, single or two shots; five or six received placebo; per-sample allocation not given. The samples date from day 63 after the first vaccine or placebo injection. The data were produced by immunoSEQ multiplex PCR, yet TCRdb's version contains in-frame clones alone and is incomplete. The sample yields 300,000 to 400,000 clones, about 85% seen once. The material sequenced was peripheral blood, taken in a trial of Ad26.COV2.S vaccine versus placebo. The receptor source for this set is a person aged 18-65 years who received the Ad26.COV2.S COVID-19 vaccine or a placebo.

The chain employs TRBV5-8 and TRBJ1-2, with D tentatively TRBD1 (5 bases). The V end was cut by 0 bases, the J end by 0 bases, with 9 bases between. In germline, CDR1 is SGHTS, CDR2 YDEGEE. The CDR3 length is 15 residues. For the CDR3, the DNA is TGTGCCAGCAGCTTGGTTGGGGCGGCTAACTATGGCTACACCTTC. This codes for CASSLVGAANYGYTF.

The chain combines TRBV9 with TRBJ2-5; D is perhaps TRBD2 (6 bases). Germline CDR1 and CDR2: SGDLS and YYNGEE. V was shortened by 4 bases and J by 5 bases, with 18 bases between the two germline ends. The CDR3 spans 15 residues. The CDR3: CASSQGTGEWETQYF. In DNA form, the CDR3 reads TGTGCCAGCAGCCAAGGAACGGGGGAGTGGGAGACCCAGTACTTC. Full variable domain (outside the CDR3, taken from reference TRBV9 and TRBJ2-5): DSGVTQTPKHLITATGQRVTLRCSPRSGDLSVYWYQQSLDQGLQFLIQYYNGEERAKGNILERFSAQQFPDLHSELNLSSLELGDSALYFCASSQGTGEWETQYFGPGTRLLVL.

The rearrangement joins TRBV7-2 to TRBJ2-3; possible D gene TRBD1, 6 bases. Germline V lookup: CDR1 SGHTA, CDR2 FQGNSA. This CDR3 is built from 15 residues. Trimming pared 1 base from V and 5 bases from J, leaving 13 bases between. In nucleotides, the CDR3 is TGTGCCAGCAGCTTAGAACAGGGTGTTTTAGATACGCAGTATTTT. Its translation: CASSLEQGVLDTQYF.

The V gene is TRBV15, the J gene TRBJ2-4, with TRBD1 identical over 7 bases. The CDR3 totals 18 residues. Trimming cost V 0 bases and J 3 bases; bases outside gene matches: 11. Germline CDR1 reads LNHNV; CDR2 reads YYDKDF (reference sequence). CDR3 nucleotide sequence: TGTGCCACCAGCAGAGATCTTAAGACAGGGATCGGCAAAAACATTCAGTACTTC. Amino acid sequence: CATSRDLKTGIGKNIQYF.

The chain recombines TRBV5-8 with TRBJ2-3, with 9 positions matching TRBD2. The CDR3 is 16 amino acids. Germline V gene lookup returns CDR1 SGHTS and CDR2 YDEGEE. With 5 bases clipped from V and 2 bases from J, the junction kept 9 bases outside the gene matches. DNA of the CDR3: TGTGCCAGCAGGACGATTAGCGGGGGACACACAGATACGCAGTATTTT. Translating it yields CASRTISGGHTDTQYF.

The sample holds a few counts of this clone. The rearrangement joins TRBV2 to TRBJ2-5; D may be TRBD1 (6 bases). V gave up 2 bases and J gave up 6 bases, with 16 bases separating them. This CDR3 has 15 residues. Germline lookup yields CDR1 SNHLY and CDR2 FYNNEI. CDR3 DNA sequence: TGTGCCAGCAGTGAATCGGCAGGGGTGATGAAGACCCAGTACTTC. Amino acid sequence: CASSESAGVMKTQYF. The variable domain in full, with the rest retrieved from reference TRBV2 and TRBJ2-5, is EPEVTQTPSHQVTQMGQEVILRCVPISNHLYFYWYRQILGQKVEFLVSFYNNEISEKSEIFDDQFSVERPDGSNFTLKIRSTKLEDSAMYFCASSESAGVMKTQYFGPGTRLLVL.

The chain has TRBV7-2 and TRBJ1-6; 8 nucleotides match TRBD1. This CDR3 is built from 16 residues. The trim removed 7 bases at V and 0 bases at J, leaving 5 bases unmatched. The germline V gene has CDR1 SGHTA and CDR2 FQGNSA. Here the CDR3 DNA reads TGTGCCAGCAAATACAGGGGGAGCTCCTATAATTCACCCCTCCACTTT. Its protein product is CASKYRGSSYNSPLHF.

The chain has TRBV5-8 and TRBJ2-7, with D perhaps assigned TRBD1 or TRBD2 (5 bases each). Per germline, CDR1 SGHTS and CDR2 YDEGEE. V was cut by 4 bases and J by 2 bases, with 19 bases left in between. This CDR3 comprises 16 residues. The CDR3: CASSRNLGTGTYEQYF. The CDR3 DNA sequence: TGTGCCAGCAGCCGGAATCTCGGGACGGGTACCTACGAGCAGTACTTC.

In the case of this clone: One junction end does not reproduce the germline sequence, and a read error may be involved. The chain has TRBV5-1 and TRBJ1-1; 9 nucleotides agree with TRBD1. CDR3 length: 11 residues. Germline V gene sequence: CDR1 SGHRS, CDR2 YFSETQ. In nucleotides, the CDR3 is TGCGCCAGCAGCTCCGGGACAGGGTTACTCTTT. It encodes CASSSGTGLLF. Full variable domain (rest looked up from reference TRBV5-1 and TRBJ1-1): KAGVTQTPRYLIKTRGQQVTLSCSPISGHRSVSWYQQTPGQGLQFLFEYFSETQRNKGNFPGRFSGRQFSNSRSEMNVSTLELGDSALYLCASSSGTGLLFGQGTRLTVV.

In its sample, this clone was seen many times. The chain combines TRBV28 with TRBJ1-1; D remains ambiguous. CDR1 is MDHEN and CDR2 is SYDVKM in the germline V gene. There are 14 residues in the CDR3. Trimming shortened V by 3 bases and J by 0 bases, and 8 bases separated the two germline ends. The DNA of the CDR3 is TGTGCCAGCAGTTTTGTGGGGTTGAACACTGAAGCTTTCTTT. Its protein is CASSFVGLNTEAFF.

The table lists this clone with a count of one. The chain employs TRBV7-2 and TRBJ1-6; D is ambiguous. Looked up from germline, CDR1 is SGHTA and CDR2 is FQGNSA. Trimming took off 2 bases at V and 5 bases at J, with 13 bases between the two ends. The CDR3 runs to 16 residues. The CDR3 sequence: CASSLMSASNNSPLHF. DNA for the CDR3: TGTGCCAGCAGCTTAATGTCGGCCAGTAATAATTCACCCCTCCACTTT.

The chain joins TRBV3-1 (or the pseudogene TRBV3-2) to TRBJ2-2, with D maybe TRBD2 (5 bases). V was shortened by 0 bases and J by 14 bases, with 16 bases between the two germline ends. The CDR3 sequence is 14 residues long. CDR1 is LGHDT and CDR2 is YNNKEL in the germline V gene (reference sequence). The CDR3 nucleotides read TGTGCCAGCAGCCAAGATAGCGCAAGAAGCGTTCTGTTTTTT. Its protein is CASSQDSARSVLFF.

This chain links TRBV3-1 (or the pseudogene TRBV3-2) with TRBJ2-2; 11 bases are a match to TRBD2. The CDR3 is 20 residues long. Trimming at V came to 1 base and at J to 6 bases, leaving 16 bases not matched to a gene. CDR1 and CDR2 from the germline V gene are LGHDT and YNNKEL (reference sequence). The CDR3 bases are TGTGCCAGCAGCCAAGTCCCCCCTAGCTTAGCGGGAGGGCCTTCCGGGGAGCTGTTTTTT. Its protein product is CASSQVPPSLAGGPSGELFF.

The V and J genes are TRBV6-4 and TRBJ2-3; maybe TRBD2 (6 bases). Trimming shortened V by 4 bases and J by 6 bases, and 11 bases separated the two germline ends. Per germline, CDR1 MRHNA and CDR2 SNTAGT. The CDR3 runs 13 residues. The CDR3 DNA sequence: TGTGCCAGCAGTGCCAATCGGGGGGATACGCAGTATTTT. The encoded protein is CASSANRGDTQYF.

The chain recombines TRBV15 with TRBJ2-7; the D gene is possibly TRBD1 (5 bases). The germline V gene has CDR1 LNHNV and CDR2 YYDKDF (reference sequence). The CDR3 runs to 14 residues. Trimming took off 3 bases at V and 0 bases at J, with 9 bases between the two ends. The CDR3 bases are TGTGCCACCAGCAGGGGGCAGGTCTCCTACGAGCAGTACTTC. Encoded protein: CATSRGQVSYEQYF.

The V gene is TRBV18, the J gene TRBJ1-3; D might be TRBD1 (5 bases). CDR1 is KGHSH, CDR2 LQKENI, per germline. This CDR3 has 17 amino acids. Between the trimmed V and J ends, which lost 3 bases and 0 bases, there was a span of 15 bases. CDR3 nucleotides: TGTGCCAGCTCACCTCAGTTAGGGGCGGACTCTGGAAACACCATATATTTT. It is translated as CASSPQLGADSGNTIYF.

This clone has more than one count but fewer than ten. This rearrangement joins TRBV3-1 (or the pseudogene TRBV3-2) to TRBJ1-5; no firm D call. V shed 3 bases and J shed 10 bases, with 10 bases lying between them. Germline CDR1 reads LGHDT; CDR2 reads YNNKEL (reference sequence). The CDR3 covers 12 residues. The CDR3 here is CASSQLGGPQHF. In DNA form, the CDR3 reads TGTGCCAGCAGCCAGTTGGGCGGCCCCCAGCATTTT.

This clone was counted a single time. This rearrangement joins TRBV12-3 or TRBV12-4 to TRBJ1-2; D call uncertain. V lost 3 bases to trimming and J lost 4 bases, with 9 bases between them. The CDR3 totals 13 residues. CDR3 DNA: TGTGCCAGCAGTTTTGGGCAGTCCTATGGCTACACCTTC. Amino acid sequence: CASSFGQSYGYTF.

A few counts support this clone. The gene calls are TRBV7-4 and TRBJ1-2, with a possible D match to TRBD1 (5 bases). The CDR3 has 15 amino acids. Germline-derived CDR1 and CDR2 are SGHVT and SQSDAQ. V was trimmed by 9 bases and J by 5 bases, leaving 22 bases between them. The CDR3 DNA reads as TGTGCCAGTCCGAGACGGGGGTATCTCATTTATGGCTACACCTTC. Translated, it gives CASPRRGYLIYGYTF. The whole variable domain, filled in from reference TRBV7-4 and TRBJ1-2, reads GAGVSQSPRYKVAKRGRDVALRCDSISGHVTLYWYRQTLGQGSEVLTYSQSDAQRDKSGRPSGRFSAERPERSVSTLKIQRTEQGDSAVYLCASPRRGYLIYGYTFGSGTRLTVV.

CDR3 loop: CASRPGTLSNQPQHF. CDR3 DNA sequence: TGTGCCAGCAGACCCGGGACTCTTAGCAATCAGCCCCAGCATTTT. This chain joins TRBV9 and TRBJ1-5; maybe TRBD1 (5 bases). Germline V gene lookup returns CDR1 SGDLS and CDR2 YYNGEE. The CDR3 contains 15 residues. V was trimmed by 5 bases and J by 0 bases, leaving 12 bases between them.

The chain links TRBV4-1 to TRBJ2-1; D gene uncertain. Germline CDR1 and CDR2: MGHRA and YSYEKL. Trimming pared 1 base from V and 0 bases from J, leaving 10 bases between. This CDR3 comprises 16 residues. CDR3 nucleotide sequence: TGCGCCAGCAGCCAAGCCCCGCTGATCTCCTACAATGAGCAGTTCTTC. This codes for CASSQAPLISYNEQFF.

The chain recombines TRBV5-4 with TRBJ2-3; 11 bases are shared with TRBD2. V lost 3 bases to trimming and J lost 1 base; unmatched junction nucleotides: 4. The CDR3 has 16 amino acids. From germline, CDR1 is SGHNT and CDR2 YYREEE (reference sequence). Here the CDR3 reads CASSSTLAGGTDTQYF. The CDR3 DNA reads as TGTGCCAGCAGCTCCACACTAGCGGGGGGCACAGATACGCAGTATTTT. The full variable domain, with the rest looked up from reference TRBV5-4 and TRBJ2-3, is ETGVTQSPTHLIKTRGQQVTLRCSSQSGHNTVSWYQQALGQGPQFIFQYYREEENGRGNFPPRFSGLQFPNYSSELNVNALELDDSALYLCASSSTLAGGTDTQYFGPGTRLTVL.